The present T cell receptor (beta chain) was sequenced within a study of shared clonotypes between healthy human individuals. Study details: A couple of women and three men aged 18 to 49 made up the donors.

Splitting of each subset's genomic DNA was done evenly across several immunoSEQ plates. Assay used: immunoSEQ multiplex PCR; TCRdb lists only in-frame clones, some missing. The top ten hold around 12% of the sample, which has a few hundred thousand clones, roughly 79% seen once. A few counts support this clone. The germline V gene has CDR1 SNHLY and CDR2 FYNNEI. This CDR3 comprises 14 residues. Trimming took 5 bases from V and 1 from J, leaving 9 bases between them. Sequencing input: PBMCs. The receptor's source is a woman between 40 and 55 years old in good health. Some clones in this sample may be carry-over from other donors' samples. V and J are TRBV2 and TRBJ1-3; a possible D gene is TRBD1 (5 bases). The CDR3 protein is CASSLTESGNTIYF. In DNA, the CDR3 is TGTGCCAGCAGTCTGACAGAGTCTGGAAACACCATATATTTT. Drawing the rest from reference TRBV2 and TRBJ1-3, the complete variable domain is EPEVTQTPSHQVTQMGQEVILRCVPISNHLYFYWYRQILGQKVEFLVSFYNNEISEKSEIFDDQFSVERPDGSNFTLKIRSTKLEDSAMYFCASSLTESGNTIYFGEGSWLTVV.